The 10 T cell receptor beta chains listed next were all sequenced from one sample in a study of glioma-infiltrating T cells after dendritic cell vaccination. Time point specified: after dendritic cell vaccination, including at tumor progression/relapse. Libraries were prepared by immunoSEQ multiplex PCR; TCRdb keeps only in-frame clonotypes and omits some of them. There are tens of thousands of clones in the sample; roughly four fifths occur only once, and approximately 2.1% lies in the top ten. Specimen: blood, collected after dendritic cell vaccination. These receptors all come from a human donor with glioblastoma.

This rearrangement joins TRBV4-1 to TRBJ2-5; 9 bases fit TRBD2. Trimming at V came to 0 bases and at J to 4 bases, leaving 15 bases not matched to a gene. The germline gives CDR1 MGHRA, CDR2 YSYEKL. CDR3 length: 19 residues. The CDR3 DNA is TGCGCCAGCAGCCAAGACTCCGCCCTAGCGGGGAGGGAGGGAGAGACCCAGTACTTC. This translates into CASSQDSALAGREGETQYF.

The chain links TRBV19 to TRBJ2-7, with TRBD1 matching 8 bases. Germline values: CDR1 LNHDA, CDR2 SQIVND (reference sequence). J was trimmed by 0 bases and V by 5 bases; bases with no gene match: 3. The CDR3 runs 14 residues. DNA for the CDR3: TGTGCCAGTAGTCGGACAGGGACCTCCTACGAGCAGTACGTC. It codes for CASSRTGTSYEQYV.

The chain recombines TRBV5-5 with TRBJ2-5; tentative D call: TRBD2 (5 bases). The CDR3 covers 15 residues. V lost 0 bases and J lost 2, with 11 bases in between. CDR1 and CDR2 from the germline V gene are SGHKS and YYEKEE (reference sequence). CDR3 protein: CASSLGPGIQETQYF. CDR3 in DNA: TGTGCCAGCAGCTTGGGGCCGGGAATTCAAGAGACCCAGTACTTC.

The chain links TRBV30 to TRBJ2-2, with 10 bases identical to TRBD2. The CDR3 spans 17 residues. Unmatched junction bases numbered 8, after V lost 2 bases and J lost 2 bases. Germline-derived CDR1 and CDR2 are GTSNPN and SVGIG (reference sequence). CDR3 loop: CAWSHGRTSGNTGELFF. Written as DNA, the CDR3 is TGTGCCTGGAGTCACGGGAGGACTAGCGGTAACACCGGGGAGCTGTTTTTT. The full variable domain, its missing parts supplied by reference TRBV30 and TRBJ2-2, is SQTIHQWPATLVQPVGSPLSLECTVEGTSNPNLYWYRQAAGRGLQLLFYSVGIGQISSEVPQNLSASRPQDRQFILSSKKLLLSDSGFYLCAWSHGRTSGNTGELFFGEGSRLTVL.

The gene calls are TRBV5-1 and TRBJ2-5; a weak D match, TRBD1 (5 bases). The CDR3 totals 15 residues. The ends were cut back, 3 bases at V and 3 bases at J, with 15 bases in the middle. Germline V gene lookup returns CDR1 SGHRS and CDR2 YFSETQ. This CDR3 reads CASSWIGAVEETQYF. Written as DNA, the CDR3 is TGCGCCAGCAGCTGGATTGGGGCAGTCGAAGAGACCCAGTACTTC.

V is TRBV2 and J is TRBJ1-4; D call uncertain. The CDR3 runs to 13 residues. Germline V CDR1 and CDR2: SNHLY, FYNNEI. V lost 10 bases and J lost 2, with 11 bases in between. The CDR3 spells CATRFGTNEKLFF. In nucleotides, the CDR3 is TGTGCCACCCGGTTCGGGACTAATGAAAAACTGTTTTTT.

The gene calls are TRBV27 and TRBJ2-6; D gene uncertain. Deletions cut 4 bases from V and 4 bases from J, with 11 bases between. The CDR3 loop spans 15 amino acids. CDR1 MNHEY and CDR2 SMNVEV come from the germline V gene (reference sequence). CDR3 coding DNA: TGTGCCAGCAGTTCCACCTGGGCCGGGGCCAACGTCCTGACTTTC. This sequence encodes CASSSTWAGANVLTF.

The chain joins TRBV2 to TRBJ2-7; D possibly corresponds to TRBD2 (6 bases). The ends were cut back, 8 bases at V and 3 bases at J, with 20 bases in the middle. The germline CDR1 and CDR2 sequences are SNHLY and FYNNEI. The CDR3 consists of 15 residues. CDR3 amino acids: CASYNVGGTLYEQYF. The CDR3 DNA follows: TGTGCCAGCTATAATGTGGGCGGGACCCTCTACGAGCAGTACTTC.

This sequence joins TRBV19 and TRBJ1-5, with TRBD1 as a possible D gene (5 bases). This CDR3 comprises 16 residues. The V and J ends lost 7 bases and 3 bases respectively, with 19 bases between them. The V gene's germline CDR1 is LNHDA and CDR2 SQIVND (reference sequence). The DNA for the CDR3 is TGTGCCAGTACCCCCGGGGGAAAGGGGCACAATCAGCCCCAGCATTTT. This gives the protein CASTPGGKGHNQPQHF.

The genes are TRBV7-3 and TRBJ2-3; unclear D gene. Trimming removed 5 bases from V and 4 bases from J, with 7 bases in between. The CDR3 spans 12 residues. Per the germline V gene, CDR1 is SGHTA and CDR2 is FQGTGA. This chain's CDR3 is CASSRVADTQYF. CDR3 coding DNA: TGTGCCAGCAGCCGAGTGGCAGATACGCAGTATTTT.